Detailed here is one TCR beta chain. Its cognate antigen is unknown. The sample originates from a study of cytotoxic CD8 clonotypes in ibrutinib-treated CLL. Background on the study: A median 12 months of treatment, range 6 to 36, preceded the collection of response samples. Findings and limits, study-wide: Clonality, elevated at ibrutinib response, dropped back toward baseline at progression.

The assay was immunoSEQ multiplex PCR, and TCRdb's table has in-frame clones only and misses some. The sample holds approximately 130,000 clones, 84% seen once. Germline loops: CDR1 SNHLY, CDR2 FYNNEI. V lost 4 bases and J 0 bases, leaving 9 bases between the germline ends. CDR3 length equals 15 residues. Sequenced material: PBMCs, taken after 24 months of ibrutinib treatment. This chain uses TRBV2 with TRBJ1-4; D is ambiguous. The sequence was collected from a human donor with chronic lymphocytic leukemia. The CDR3, as DNA: TGTGCCAGCAGTGTAAACACTGCAACTAATGAAAAACTGTTTTTT. It encodes CASSVNTATNEKLFF.